This T cell receptor (beta chain) was found in a study of shared clonotypes between healthy human individuals. Whole-study context: Three plates each covered CD4 naive and memory; CD8 naive two, CD8 memory one.

Points on this clone: Antigen specificity is unknown.

This CDR3 has 14 residues. V gave up 4 bases and J gave up 6 bases; unmatched junction bases: 6. Germline V gene lookup returns CDR1 SGHRS and CDR2 YFSETQ. Study-wide results and limits: A handful of donors showed sharing of around 5% of naive CD4 clonotypes. Rarefaction showed sorted-subset sequencing was incomplete despite large depth. Among donors, the sharing of clonotypes was expected to be influenced by sequencing depth.

Here immunoSEQ multiplex PCR was the method, and the copy in TCRdb shows in-frame clones only, minus some. The sample holds over a million clones, 97% to 99% seen once. The receptor was isolated from a man aged 30 to 39 in good health. The specimen was naive CD4+ T cells sorted from blood. As to subset: CD45RA+ positively selected. The genes are TRBV5-1 and TRBJ1-2; TRBD1 agrees at 10 bases. CDR3 region: CASSGIGTGDGYTF. DNA for the CDR3: TGCGCCAGCAGCGGAATTGGGACAGGGGATGGCTACACCTTC.